The 30 T cell receptor beta chains reported below all come from one sample, sequenced in a study of shared clonotypes between healthy human individuals. The method was immunoSEQ multiplex PCR; TCRdb's version includes in-frame clones alone and lacks a portion of them. The sample yields a few hundred thousand clones, 70% to 80% seen once. The sequencing input was PBMCs. These TCRs come from a woman in her 40s in good health. Some clones in this sample may be carry-over from other donors' samples.

This clone appeared a few times. The V and J genes are TRBV6-1 and TRBJ1-4; D perhaps matches TRBD1 (5 bases). Germline-derived CDR1 and CDR2 are MNHNS and SASEGT. Trimming shortened V by 7 bases and J by 7 bases, and 19 bases separated the two germline ends. The CDR3 runs 15 residues. CDR3 in DNA: TGTGCCAGCAACCCTTCGTACGGGGGGAGTGAAAAACTGTTTTTT. This codes for CASNPSYGGSEKLFF.

About this clone itself: In the same sample, other DNA sequences code for this CDR3. The chain carries TRBV7-2 and TRBJ2-3; 11 positions match TRBD2. CDR1 and CDR2 from the germline V gene are SGHTA and FQGNSA. Trimming removed 1 base from V and 3 bases from J; junction bases left unmatched: 0. CDR3 length: 15 amino acids. CDR3 amino acids: CASSLVAGGTDTQYF. As DNA, the CDR3 is TGTGCCAGCAGCTTAGTAGCGGGAGGGACAGATACGCAGTATTTT.

The CDR3 region is CASSLGQNSGANVLTF. DNA for the CDR3: TGCGCCAGCAGCTTGGGGCAGAACTCTGGGGCCAACGTCCTGACTTTC. The chain has TRBV5-1 and TRBJ2-6; no clear D. V lost 0 bases and J lost 0, with 7 bases in between. Germline loops: CDR1 SGHRS, CDR2 YFSETQ. CDR3 length: 16 amino acids.

The chain couples TRBV7-6 to TRBJ2-2; unclear D gene. The CDR3 runs to 13 residues. In germline, CDR1 is SGHVS, CDR2 FNYEAQ. Trimming cost V 5 bases and J 3 bases, with 7 bases left between them. In nucleotides, the CDR3 is TGTGCCAGCAGCCCGCGTTACACCGGGGAGCTGTTTTTT. Its translation: CASSPRYTGELFF.

The chain has TRBV5-1 and TRBJ2-3; 7 nucleotides line up with TRBD2. V gave up 4 bases and J gave up 8 bases; unmatched junction bases: 13. Germline V gives CDR1 SGHRS, CDR2 YFSETQ. This CDR3 is built from 15 residues. As DNA, the CDR3 is TGCGCCAGCAGCCGCGGGAGTGGACTAGAAAGTACGCAGTATTTT. This gives the protein CASSRGSGLESTQYF.

J is TRBJ2-2 and V is TRBV11-2, with TRBD1 matching 8 bases. Germline CDR1 and CDR2: SGHAT and FQNNGV. V lost 5 bases to trimming and J lost 5 bases; unmatched junction nucleotides: 7. The CDR3 consists of 15 residues. For the CDR3, the DNA is TGTGCCAGCAGCAGCCGGACAGGGTCTACCGGGGAGCTGTTTTTT. Protein: CASSSRTGSTGELFF.

This clone appeared a single time. The chain uses TRBV4-2 and TRBJ2-7; D ambiguous. Germline V lookup: CDR1 LGHNA, CDR2 YNFKEQ. This CDR3 has 13 residues. Trimming removed 4 bases at V and 3 bases at J, with 10 bases between. CDR3 in amino acids: CASSPTPGYEQYF. DNA for the CDR3: TGTGCCAGCAGCCCAACGCCGGGCTACGAGCAGTACTTC.

The CDR3 reads CASSQTGTSYYNSPLHF. The DNA of the CDR3 is TGCGCCAGCAGCCAAACCGGGACTTCTTACTATAATTCACCCCTCCACTTT. This chain links TRBV4-1 with TRBJ1-6; the D gene is possibly TRBD1 (5 bases). The CDR3 spans 17 residues. V shed 2 bases and J shed 3 bases, with 14 bases lying between them. The V gene's germline CDR1 is MGHRA and CDR2 YSYEKL.

The genes are TRBV4-1 and TRBJ1-6; 7 bases are a match to TRBD1. The CDR3 sequence is 15 residues long. CDR1 and CDR2 (germline): MGHRA, YSYEKL. V was clipped by 1 base and J by 7 bases; unmatched bases: 4. CDR3 DNA sequence: TGCGCCAGCAGCCAAGGCCGGGACAGCAATTCACCCCTCCACTTT. It codes for CASSQGRDSNSPLHF.

The J gene is TRBJ2-5, the V gene TRBV7-8; D is unresolved. V lost 3 bases and J 5 bases, leaving 16 bases between the germline ends. This CDR3 comprises 15 residues. Germline loops: CDR1 SGHVS, CDR2 FQNEAQ. The CDR3: CASSFRGLETETQYF. The CDR3 DNA sequence: TGTGCCAGCAGCTTCCGAGGTCTGGAAACGGAGACCCAGTACTTC.

The chain combines TRBV7-2 with TRBJ1-4, with D possibly TRBD1 on 5 matching bases. The CDR3 is 16 residues long. Germline V CDR1 and CDR2: SGHTA, FQGNSA. V was clipped by 0 bases and J by 5 bases, with 13 bases between them. The CDR3 spells CASSLADRRTNEKLFF. CDR3 bases: TGTGCCAGCAGCTTAGCGGACCGGCGGACAAATGAAAAACTGTTTTTT.

This rearrangement joins TRBV7-3 to TRBJ2-1; D is unresolved. CDR1 and CDR2 (germline): SGHTA, FQGTGA. The V and J ends lost 3 bases and 10 bases respectively, with 10 bases between them. The CDR3 contains 12 residues. CDR3 coding DNA: TGTGCCAGCAGCTTTAGAGCCGAGGAGCAGTTCTTC. Its protein product is CASSFRAEEQFF.

This clone was observed a single time. The V and J genes are TRBV5-1 and TRBJ2-7; 9 bases are a match to TRBD1. The length of the CDR3 is 14 residues. Trimming at V came to 4 bases and at J to 6 bases, leaving 8 bases not matched to a gene. Germline V lookup: CDR1 SGHRS, CDR2 YFSETQ. The DNA of the CDR3 is TGCGCCAGCAGCCGGGACAGGGATTTTCTCGAGCAGTACTTC. It is translated as CASSRDRDFLEQYF.

Concerning this clone itself: At the DNA level, this CDR3 is encoded by other sequences in the same sample as well. The chain employs TRBV9 and TRBJ2-7; 9 bases are shared with TRBD1. Looked up from germline, CDR1 is SGDLS and CDR2 is YYNGEE. CDR3 size: 14 residues. The V segment lost 4 bases and the J segment 1 base; nucleotides outside the gene matches: 3. The CDR3 protein is CASSPGTGSYEQYF. Here the CDR3 DNA reads TGTGCCAGCAGCCCCGGGACAGGGTCCTACGAGCAGTACTTC. The full variable domain, its missing parts supplied by reference TRBV9 and TRBJ2-7, is DSGVTQTPKHLITATGQRVTLRCSPRSGDLSVYWYQQSLDQGLQFLIQYYNGEERAKGNILERFSAQQFPDLHSELNLSSLELGDSALYFCASSPGTGSYEQYFGPGTRLTVT.

This clone was picked up many times. Sequence at one end of the junction differs from germline and may be a read error. The chain employs TRBV7-7 and TRBJ2-2, with D unresolved. CDR1 is SSHAT and CDR2 is FNYEAQ in the germline V gene (reference sequence). The CDR3 consists of 13 residues. CDR3 DNA: TGTGCTAGCAGCCCTCACGGGTCCGTGTCGCTGTTTTTT. This gives the protein CASSPHGSVSLFF.

Notes on this clone: Different DNA sequences within this sample yield the same CDR3. The rearrangement links TRBV10-3 to TRBJ2-3, with 8 nucleotides matching TRBD2. Germline assignment: CDR1 ENHRY and CDR2 SYGVKD. The ends lost 3 bases at V and 1 base at J; junction bases unmatched: 3. The CDR3 covers 15 residues. The CDR3 loop is CAISDGRGGTDTQYF. The CDR3 DNA reads as TGTGCCATCAGTGACGGGCGGGGGGGCACAGATACGCAGTATTTT.

This clone was seen a handful of times. The V call is TRBV2, the J call TRBJ2-1; D is tentatively TRBD1 or TRBD2 (5 bases each). The V gene's germline CDR1 is SNHLY and CDR2 FYNNEI. V was shortened by 9 bases and J by 3 bases, with 12 bases between the two germline ends. The CDR3 is made up of 13 amino acids. The CDR3 is CASSEGNYNEQFF. In DNA form, the CDR3 reads TGTGCCAGTTCAGAGGGGAACTACAATGAGCAGTTCTTC.

V and J are TRBV18 and TRBJ1-2; TRBD1 agrees at 7 bases. The CDR3 length is 14 residues. After removal of 3 bases from V and 8 bases from J, the junction contained 9 bases not matched to a gene. Germline CDR1 reads KGHSH; CDR2 reads LQKENI. The CDR3 nucleotides read TGTGCCAGCTCACCGGGACAGCAGTTGGAGGGCTACACCTTC. As protein: CASSPGQQLEGYTF.

The J gene is TRBJ1-2, the V gene TRBV28; a possible D gene is TRBD1 (6 bases). The CDR3 contains 12 residues. Per germline, CDR1 MDHEN and CDR2 SYDVKM. Trimming removed 1 base from V and 11 bases from J, with 11 bases in between. The CDR3 nucleotides read TGTGCCAGCAGTTTATACGCTCAGGGGTACACCTTC. Translation: CASSLYAQGYTF.

This chain connects TRBV28 to TRBJ2-7; 9 nucleotides match TRBD1. CDR3 length: 15 residues. Trimming removed 7 bases from V and 6 bases from J; junction bases left unmatched: 13. The V gene's germline CDR1 is MDHEN and CDR2 SYDVKM. The CDR3 region has the DNA TGTGCCAGCATCCTCCGCCGGGACAGGGCAGTCGAGCAGTACTTC. Translation gives CASILRRDRAVEQYF.

The V call is TRBV6-6, the J call TRBJ2-2, with 9 bases that match TRBD1. The V segment lost 7 bases and the J segment 8 bases; nucleotides outside the gene matches: 11. Germline lookup yields CDR1 MNHNY and CDR2 SVGAGI (reference sequence). CDR3 length: 15 residues. The CDR3 loop reads CASNPGTGNLGELFF. CDR3 bases: TGTGCCAGCAACCCCGGGACAGGGAATTTGGGGGAGCTGTTTTTT.

The genes are TRBV2 and TRBJ2-1, with 10 bases aligning to TRBD2. Losses at the gene ends were 6 bases for V and 8 bases for J; bases not matched to a gene: 10. Germline V gene lookup returns CDR1 SNHLY and CDR2 FYNNEI. CDR3 length: 15 amino acids. CDR3: CASRWTSGAGDEQFF. The CDR3 DNA is TGTGCCAGCAGATGGACTAGCGGCGCTGGAGATGAGCAGTTCTTC.

This clone has more than one count but fewer than ten. The chain combines TRBV7-2 with TRBJ1-5, with D uncertain. CDR1 SGHTA and CDR2 FQGNSA come from the germline V gene. V dropped 4 bases and J dropped 7 bases, with 14 bases sitting between them. This CDR3 comprises 14 residues. CDR3 sequence: CASSSGSQKQPQHF. In DNA, the CDR3 is TGTGCCAGCAGCTCCGGGTCACAAAAACAGCCCCAGCATTTT.

In nucleotides, the CDR3 is TGCAGTGCTAAGACAATCTACGAGCAGTACTTC. As protein: CSAKTIYEQYF. The chain couples TRBV20-1 to TRBJ2-7; D remains ambiguous. The length of the CDR3 is 11 residues. Trimming stripped 4 bases from V and 3 bases from J, with 7 bases between. CDR1 and CDR2 (germline): DFQATT, SNEGSKA (reference sequence).

There are a few counts of this clone. This rearrangement joins TRBV19 to TRBJ2-7, with TRBD1 identical over 9 bases. J gave up 6 bases and V 5 bases, and 8 bases lay outside the gene matches. The CDR3 has 14 residues. CDR1 is LNHDA and CDR2 is SQIVND in the germline V gene (reference sequence). The CDR3 loop reads CASSPRTGAGEQYF. In DNA, the CDR3 is TGTGCCAGTAGTCCCCGGACAGGGGCTGGCGAGCAGTACTTC.

In its sample, this clone was seen once. This chain uses TRBV27 with TRBJ1-4; 9 positions match TRBD1. CDR3 length equals 15 residues. Losses at the gene ends were 6 bases for V and 13 bases for J; bases not matched to a gene: 15. CDR1 is MNHEY, CDR2 SMNVEV, per germline (reference sequence). The CDR3 coding sequence is TGTGCCAGCAGCCCACCGGACAGGGGAAGAAGTGGACTGTTTTTT. Translation: CASSPPDRGRSGLFF.

V and J are TRBV5-8 and TRBJ2-3; 9 nucleotides match TRBD2. This CDR3 region has 16 residues. The germline gives CDR1 SGHTS, CDR2 YDEGEE. Trimming at V came to 0 bases and at J to 2 bases, leaving 4 bases not matched to a gene. The CDR3 here is CASSLGLAGTTDTQYF. In nucleotides, the CDR3 is TGTGCCAGCAGCTTGGGGCTAGCGGGAACCACAGATACGCAGTATTTT. The whole variable domain, filled in from reference TRBV5-8 and TRBJ2-3, reads EAGVTQSPTHLIKTRGQQATLRCSPISGHTSVYWYQQALGLGLQFLLWYDEGEERNRGNFPPRFSGRQFPNYSSELNVNALELEDSALYLCASSLGLAGTTDTQYFGPGTRLTVL.

The gene calls are TRBV11-2 and TRBJ2-6, with 7 bases fitting TRBD1. J gave up 0 bases and V 4 bases, and 6 bases lay outside the gene matches. Germline V gene sequence: CDR1 SGHAT, CDR2 FQNNGV. The length of the CDR3 is 17 residues. CDR3 sequence: CASSYPGQSSGANVLTF. The CDR3 DNA is TGTGCCAGCAGCTACCCGGGACAGAGCTCTGGGGCCAACGTCCTGACTTTC.

The CDR3 nucleotides read TGTGCCAGCAGTTTGGGCCTTAGGAATTACTATAGCAATCAGCCCCAGCATTTT. Its protein is CASSLGLRNYYSNQPQHF. The chain carries TRBV28 and TRBJ1-5; D is unclear. Trimming cost V 3 bases and J 0 bases, with 18 bases left between them. The CDR3 contains 18 residues. Germline V gene data show CDR1 as MDHEN and CDR2 as SYDVKM.

This clone appeared once. The chain combines TRBV2 with TRBJ2-7; 9 bases map to TRBD1. The CDR3 runs 14 residues. The V and J ends lost 6 bases and 5 bases, in that order; junction bases with no gene match: 8. Germline values: CDR1 SNHLY, CDR2 FYNNEI. The CDR3 DNA follows: TGTGCCAGCAGGGAGACAGGGGGGGTGGACGAGCAGTACTTC. Residues: CASRETGGVDEQYF.